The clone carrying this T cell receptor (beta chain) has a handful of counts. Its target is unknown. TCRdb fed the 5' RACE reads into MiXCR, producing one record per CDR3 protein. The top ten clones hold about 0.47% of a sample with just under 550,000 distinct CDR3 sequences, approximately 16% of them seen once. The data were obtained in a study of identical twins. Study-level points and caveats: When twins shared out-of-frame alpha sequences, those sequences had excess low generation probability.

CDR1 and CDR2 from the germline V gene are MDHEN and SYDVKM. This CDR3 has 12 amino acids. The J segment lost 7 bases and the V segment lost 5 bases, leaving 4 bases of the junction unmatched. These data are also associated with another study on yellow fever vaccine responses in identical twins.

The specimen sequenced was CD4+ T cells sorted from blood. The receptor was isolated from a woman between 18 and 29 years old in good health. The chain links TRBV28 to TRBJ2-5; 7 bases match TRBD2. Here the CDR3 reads CASSGRARTQYF. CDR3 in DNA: TGTGCCAGCAGTGGGAGGGCGAGGACCCAGTACTTC.